Described below is a single TCR beta chain sequence and its context. Germline assignment: CDR1 LGHNA and CDR2 YSLEER. There are 16 residues in the CDR3. The ends lost 0 bases at V and 7 bases at J; junction bases unmatched: 9. Original handling: Using reference gene primer amplification, nucleated cell counts were estimated. Repertoires were generated with immunoSEQ multiplex PCR, while TCRdb's copy carries only in-frame clones and drops some. Clone size and the V and J calls come from that table; the DNA yielded D and trimming. The sample lists tens of thousands of clones; 75% to 90% were seen once. The data originate from a study of blood T cell repertoires in COVID-19. Study-wide context: Samples came from the United States, Italy and Spain, spanning acute and convalescent COVID-19. The analysed material was cDNA or gDNA that came from T cells, B-cell-depleted T cells, or PBMCs.

J is TRBJ1-5 and V is TRBV4-3, with 7 bases fitting TRBD1. The sequence derives from a man in his 60s with acute or convalescent COVID-19. Specimen: peripheral blood. CDR3 nucleotide sequence: TGCGCCAGCAGCCAAGATCTGACAGGGTCAGGCCAGCCCCAGCATTTT. Amino acids: CASSQDLTGSGQPQHF.